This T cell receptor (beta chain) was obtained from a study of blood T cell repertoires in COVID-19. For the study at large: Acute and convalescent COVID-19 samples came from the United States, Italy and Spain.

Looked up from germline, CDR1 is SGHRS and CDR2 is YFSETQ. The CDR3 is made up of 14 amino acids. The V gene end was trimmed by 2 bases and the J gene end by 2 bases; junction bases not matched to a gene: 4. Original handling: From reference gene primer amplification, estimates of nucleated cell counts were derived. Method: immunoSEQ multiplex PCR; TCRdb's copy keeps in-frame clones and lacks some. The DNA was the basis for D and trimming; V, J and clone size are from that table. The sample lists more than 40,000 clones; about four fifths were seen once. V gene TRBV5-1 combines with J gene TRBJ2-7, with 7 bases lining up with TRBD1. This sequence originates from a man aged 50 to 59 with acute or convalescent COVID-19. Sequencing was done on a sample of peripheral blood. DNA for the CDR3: TGCGCCAGCAGCTTAGGGACAGTTGCCTACGAGCAGTACTTC. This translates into CASSLGTVAYEQYF.